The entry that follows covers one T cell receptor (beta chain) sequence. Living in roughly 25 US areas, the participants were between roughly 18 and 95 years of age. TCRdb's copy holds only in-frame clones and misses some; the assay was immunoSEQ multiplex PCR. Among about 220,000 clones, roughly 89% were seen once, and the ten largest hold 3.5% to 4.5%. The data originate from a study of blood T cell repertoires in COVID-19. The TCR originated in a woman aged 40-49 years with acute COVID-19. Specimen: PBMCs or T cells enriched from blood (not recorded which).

In nucleotides, the CDR3 is TGTGCCAGCAGCTCTTCAGGGGGGAGCTATGGCTACACCTTC. It codes for CASSSSGGSYGYTF. The chain joins TRBV5-4 to TRBJ1-2; 7 nucleotides line up with TRBD1. Germline V lookup: CDR1 SGHNT, CDR2 YYREEE (reference sequence). After removal of 3 bases from V and 4 bases from J, the junction contained 6 bases not matched to a gene. This CDR3 is 14 amino acids long.